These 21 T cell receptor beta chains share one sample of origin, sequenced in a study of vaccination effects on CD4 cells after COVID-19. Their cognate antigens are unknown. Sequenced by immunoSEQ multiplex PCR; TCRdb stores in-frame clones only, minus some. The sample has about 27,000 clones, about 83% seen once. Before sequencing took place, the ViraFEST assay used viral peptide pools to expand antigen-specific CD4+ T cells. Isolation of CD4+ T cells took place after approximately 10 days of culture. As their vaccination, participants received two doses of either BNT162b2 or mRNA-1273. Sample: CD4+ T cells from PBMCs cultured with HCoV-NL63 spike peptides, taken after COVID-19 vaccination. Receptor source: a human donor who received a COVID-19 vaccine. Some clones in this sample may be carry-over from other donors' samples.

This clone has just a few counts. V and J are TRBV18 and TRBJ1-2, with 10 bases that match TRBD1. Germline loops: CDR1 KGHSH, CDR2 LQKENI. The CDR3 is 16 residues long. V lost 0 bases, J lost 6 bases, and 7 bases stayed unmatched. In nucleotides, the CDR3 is TGTGCCAGCTCACCACCGTGGTTTGGGACAGGGGATGGCTACACCTTC. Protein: CASSPPWFGTGDGYTF.

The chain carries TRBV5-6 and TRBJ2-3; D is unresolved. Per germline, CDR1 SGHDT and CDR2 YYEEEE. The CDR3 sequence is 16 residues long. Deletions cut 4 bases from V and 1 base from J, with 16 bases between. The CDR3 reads CASSPRPAGGTDTQYF. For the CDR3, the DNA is TGTGCCAGCAGCCCCCGACCGGCAGGTGGCACAGATACGCAGTATTTT.

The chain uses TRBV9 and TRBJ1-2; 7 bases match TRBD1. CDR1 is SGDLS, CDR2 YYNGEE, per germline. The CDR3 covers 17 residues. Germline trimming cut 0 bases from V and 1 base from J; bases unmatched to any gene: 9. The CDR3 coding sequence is TGTGCCAGCAGCGTAGCTGGAGGGGCAGGGGGTAACTATGGCTACACCTTC. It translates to CASSVAGGAGGNYGYTF.

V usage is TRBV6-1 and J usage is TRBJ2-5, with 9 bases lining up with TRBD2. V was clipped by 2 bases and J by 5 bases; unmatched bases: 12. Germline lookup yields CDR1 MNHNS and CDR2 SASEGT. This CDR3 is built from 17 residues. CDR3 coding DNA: TGTGCCAGCAGTGAAAGCTCTAGCGGGGCCCGAGGGGAGACCCAGTACTTC. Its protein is CASSESSSGARGETQYF.

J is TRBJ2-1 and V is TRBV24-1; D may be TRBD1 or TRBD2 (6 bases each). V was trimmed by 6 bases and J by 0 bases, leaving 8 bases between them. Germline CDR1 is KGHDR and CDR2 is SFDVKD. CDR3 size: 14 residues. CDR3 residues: CATSTGASYNEQFF. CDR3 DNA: TGTGCCACCAGTACGGGGGCCTCCTACAATGAGCAGTTCTTC.

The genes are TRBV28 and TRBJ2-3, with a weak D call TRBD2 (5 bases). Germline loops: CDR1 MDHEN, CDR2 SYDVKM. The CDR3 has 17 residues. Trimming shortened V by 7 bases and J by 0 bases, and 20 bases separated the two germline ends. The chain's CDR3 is CASIPSGGLFSTDTQYF. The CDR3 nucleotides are TGTGCCAGCATCCCCTCAGGTGGACTGTTTAGCACAGATACGCAGTATTTT.

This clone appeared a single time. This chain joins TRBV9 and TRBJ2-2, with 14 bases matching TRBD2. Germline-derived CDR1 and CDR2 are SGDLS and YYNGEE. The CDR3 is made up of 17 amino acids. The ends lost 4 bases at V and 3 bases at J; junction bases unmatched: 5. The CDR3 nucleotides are TGTGCCAGCAGCAAAAGACTAGCGGGGGGGGACACCGGGGAGCTGTTTTTT. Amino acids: CASSKRLAGGDTGELFF.

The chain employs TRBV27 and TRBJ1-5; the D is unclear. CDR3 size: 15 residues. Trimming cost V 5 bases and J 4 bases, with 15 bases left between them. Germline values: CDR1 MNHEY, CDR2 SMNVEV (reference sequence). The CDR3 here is CASSQDWLSNQPQHF. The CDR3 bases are TGTGCCAGCAGTCAGGACTGGCTTTCGAATCAGCCCCAGCATTTT.

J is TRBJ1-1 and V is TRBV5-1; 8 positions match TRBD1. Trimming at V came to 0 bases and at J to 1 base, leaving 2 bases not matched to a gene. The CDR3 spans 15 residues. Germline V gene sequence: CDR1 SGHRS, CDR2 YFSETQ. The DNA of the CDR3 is TGCGCCAGCAGCTTGGATGGGACAGGGAACACTGAAGCTTTCTTT. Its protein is CASSLDGTGNTEAFF.

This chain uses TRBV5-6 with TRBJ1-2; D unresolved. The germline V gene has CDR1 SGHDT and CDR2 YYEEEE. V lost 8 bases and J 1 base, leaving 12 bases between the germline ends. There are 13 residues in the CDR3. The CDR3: CASKRGNNYGYTF. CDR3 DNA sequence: TGTGCCAGTAAGCGGGGAAATAACTATGGCTACACCTTC.

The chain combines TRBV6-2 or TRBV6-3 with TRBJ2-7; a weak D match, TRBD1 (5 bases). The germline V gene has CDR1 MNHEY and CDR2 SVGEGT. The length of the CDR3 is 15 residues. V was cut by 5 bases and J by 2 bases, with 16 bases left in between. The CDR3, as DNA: TGTGCCAGCAGTCGCAGGGAATTGCCACCCTACGAGCAGTACGTC. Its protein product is CASSRRELPPYEQYV.

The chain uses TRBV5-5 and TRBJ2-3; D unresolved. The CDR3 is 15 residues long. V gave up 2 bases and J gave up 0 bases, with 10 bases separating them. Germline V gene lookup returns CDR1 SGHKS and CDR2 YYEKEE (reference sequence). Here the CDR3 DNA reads TGTGCCAGCAGCTTAGTTCCGGACAGCACAGATACGCAGTATTTT. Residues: CASSLVPDSTDTQYF.

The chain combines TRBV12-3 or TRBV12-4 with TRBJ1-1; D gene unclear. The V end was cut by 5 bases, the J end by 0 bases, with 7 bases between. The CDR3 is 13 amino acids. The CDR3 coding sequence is TGTGCCAGCAGTCCGTTGATGAACACTGAAGCTTTCTTT. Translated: CASSPLMNTEAFF.

Here the CDR3 reads CASRLTRDAYEQYV. The CDR3 DNA is TGTGCCAGCAGGTTAACACGGGACGCTTACGAGCAGTACGTC. The chain is built from TRBV6-5 and TRBJ2-7; the D call may be TRBD1 or TRBD2 (5 bases each). Germline lookup yields CDR1 MNHEY and CDR2 SVGAGI. CDR3 size: 14 residues. V was shortened by 6 bases and J by 4 bases, with 16 bases between the two germline ends.

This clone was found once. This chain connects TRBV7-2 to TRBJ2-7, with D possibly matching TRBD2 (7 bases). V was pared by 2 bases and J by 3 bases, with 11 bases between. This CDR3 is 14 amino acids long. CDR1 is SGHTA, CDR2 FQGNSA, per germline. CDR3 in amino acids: CASSLRGGDYEQYV. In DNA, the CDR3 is TGTGCCAGCAGCTTAAGAGGGGGGGACTACGAGCAGTACGTC.

The CDR3 is CASSLGLAGGQETQYF. The CDR3, as DNA: TGTGCCAGCAGCCTGGGACTAGCGGGGGGCCAAGAGACCCAGTACTTC. The genes are TRBV7-2 and TRBJ2-5; 15 positions agree with TRBD2. V lost 5 bases to trimming and J lost 1 base; unmatched junction nucleotides: 2. Germline-derived CDR1 and CDR2 are SGHTA and FQGNSA. The CDR3 runs to 16 residues. The full variable domain, completed using reference TRBV7-2 and TRBJ2-5, is GAGVSQSPSNKVTEKGKDVELRCDPISGHTALYWYRQSLGQGLEFLIYFQGNSAPDKSGLPSDRFSAERTGGSVSTLTIQRTQQEDSAVYLCASSLGLAGGQETQYFGPGTRLLVL.

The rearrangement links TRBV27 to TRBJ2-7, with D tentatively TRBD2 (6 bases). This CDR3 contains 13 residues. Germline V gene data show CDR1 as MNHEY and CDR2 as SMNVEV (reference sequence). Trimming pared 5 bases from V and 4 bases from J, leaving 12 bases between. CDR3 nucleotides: TGTGCCAGCAGTAGGGGACTGACTTACGAGCAGTACGTC. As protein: CASSRGLTYEQYV.

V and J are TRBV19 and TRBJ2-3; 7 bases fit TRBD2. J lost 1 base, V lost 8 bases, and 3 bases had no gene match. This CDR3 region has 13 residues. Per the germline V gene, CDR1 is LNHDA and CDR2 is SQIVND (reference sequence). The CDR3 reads CASGAGGTDTQYF. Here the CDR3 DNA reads TGTGCCAGTGGGGCGGGGGGCACAGATACGCAGTATTTT.

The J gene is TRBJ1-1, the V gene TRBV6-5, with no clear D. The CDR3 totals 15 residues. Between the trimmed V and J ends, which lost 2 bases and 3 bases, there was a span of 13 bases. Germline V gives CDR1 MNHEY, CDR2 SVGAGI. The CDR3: CASSYGQPWDTEAFF. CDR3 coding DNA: TGTGCCAGCAGTTACGGGCAGCCGTGGGACACTGAAGCTTTCTTT.

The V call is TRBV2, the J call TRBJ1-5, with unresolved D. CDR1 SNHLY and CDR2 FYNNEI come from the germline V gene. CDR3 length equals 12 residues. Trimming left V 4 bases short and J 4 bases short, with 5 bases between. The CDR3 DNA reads TGTGCCAGCAGTGCCGGGAATCAGCCCCAGCATTTT. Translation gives CASSAGNQPQHF.

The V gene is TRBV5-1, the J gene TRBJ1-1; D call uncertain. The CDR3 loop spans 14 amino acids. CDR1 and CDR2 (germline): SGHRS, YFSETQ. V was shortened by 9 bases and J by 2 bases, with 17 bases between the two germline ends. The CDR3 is CATRANSPNTEAFF. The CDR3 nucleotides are TGCGCCACCCGGGCCAATTCGCCCAACACTGAAGCTTTCTTT.